This T cell receptor (beta chain) was recovered during a study of blood T cell repertoires in COVID-19. This clone turned up a few times. The protocol was immunoSEQ multiplex PCR, while the TCRdb copy is restricted to in-frame clones and leaves out a portion. Of around 260,000 clones listed, 80% to 95% were seen once; the top ten hold roughly 1.1%. CDR3 size: 15 residues. V was trimmed by 6 bases and J by 7 bases, leaving 22 bases between them. In germline, CDR1 is MDHEN, CDR2 SYDVKM. The source of this sequence is a woman aged 30 to 39 who had recovered from COVID-19. The sequencing sample was made of PBMCs or T cells enriched from blood (not recorded which). The chain is built from TRBV28 and TRBJ2-7; tentative D call: TRBD1 (6 bases). The CDR3 bases are TGTGCCAGCAGGCTCACGGACAGTCCCCTAGGGGAGCAGTACTTC. As protein: CASRLTDSPLGEQYF.